Listed below are T cell receptor beta chains from one sample, sequenced in a study of CD8+CD57+ T cells in acquired aplastic anemia. TCRdb reprocessed the reads via MiXCR and lists one record per CDR3 protein. Of under 200,000 distinct CDR3 sequences listed, about 48% are singletons. The sequencing sample was made of sorted CD4+, CD8+, or CD8+CD57+ T cells (not recorded which) from PBMCs. Source of these receptors: a human donor with aplastic anemia. The CDR3 runs from the conserved cysteine through the conserved F or W. A D gene is named only where the DNA matches it firmly. Only part of the rows carry a size: once, few, many, or a class if the clone is expanded.

J: TRBJ1-1
D: .
size: .
V: TRBV7-9
DNA: TGCGCCAGCAGCCCGATGCCCCAGACTGAAGCTTTCTTT
CDR3: CASSPMPQTEAFF

J: TRBJ2-7
D: .
size: .
V: TRBV7-9
DNA: TGTGCCAGCAGCTTACCGAACACGCTGGAATACTTC
CDR3: CASSLPNTLEYF

J: TRBJ2-3
D: TRBD2
size: .
V: TRBV19
DNA: TGTGCCACCAGTGACCTCAGCCCCCCGAGCGGGAGTTCAGATACGCAGTATTTT
CDR3: CATSDLSPPSGSSDTQYF

J: TRBJ1-2
D: .
size: .
V: TRBV5-1
DNA: TGCGCCAGCAGGCTTGGAATCGGTCAGACGAACTATGGCTACACCTTC
CDR3: CASRLGIGQTNYGYTF

J: TRBJ2-3
D: TRBD1
size: .
V: TRBV7-3
DNA: TGTGCCAGCAGCTTAACGGGACAGGGCACAGATACGCAGTATTTT
CDR3: CASSLTGQGTDTQYF

J: TRBJ2-1
D: .
size: .
V: TRBV25-1
DNA: TGTGCCAGCAGTGATGAGGACCCAAGCCGTTGGAATGAGCAGTTCTTC
CDR3: CASSDEDPSRWNEQFF

J: TRBJ1-1
D: .
size: many
V: TRBV5-6
DNA: TGTGCCAGCAGCTTAGGGTCTGACACTGAAGCTTTCTTT
CDR3: CASSLGSDTEAFF

J: TRBJ2-2
D: TRBD1
size: many
V: TRBV6-1
DNA: TGTGCCAGCAGTGCGACAGGGCGAGGCACCGGGGAGCTGTTTTTT
CDR3: CASSATGRGTGELFF

J: TRBJ1-1
D: .
size: .
V: TRBV9
DNA: TGTGCCAGCAGCCCGGACGGGGAGAACACTGAAGCTTTCTTT
CDR3: CASSPDGENTEAFF

J: TRBJ1-5
D: .
size: many
V: TRBV12-3/TRBV12-4
DNA: TGTGCCAGCAGTTTACTCTGGAATCAGCCCCAGCATTTT
CDR3: CASSLLWNQPQHF

J: TRBJ2-7
D: .
size: many
V: TRBV6-1
DNA: TGTGCCAGCAGTGAAGAGGGGACGGGTCAAGCCTACGAGCAGTACTTC
CDR3: CASSEEGTGQAYEQYF

J: TRBJ2-7
D: .
size: .
V: TRBV7-2
DNA: TGTGCCAGCAGCCCCCGGGACATACTCTACGAGCAGTACTTC
CDR3: CASSPRDILYEQYF

J: TRBJ2-7
D: TRBD2
size: few
V: TRBV7-8
DNA: TGTGCCAGCAGCTTAGGGAAACTAGCGGCTGAGCAGTACTTC
CDR3: CASSLGKLAAEQYF

J: TRBJ2-7
D: .
size: many
V: TRBV14
DNA: TGTGCCAGCAGCTTGCACAGGGACTCCTACGAGCAGTACTTC
CDR3: CASSLHRDSYEQYF

J: TRBJ2-7
D: .
size: many
V: TRBV5-4
DNA: TGTGCCAGCAGCTCGGAAACTACAGGCGAGCAGTACTTC
CDR3: CASSSETTGEQYF

J: TRBJ1-1
D: TRBD1
size: many
V: TRBV7-9
DNA: TGTGCCAGCAGCAACAGGGGGCGAGGGACTGAAGCTTTCTTT
CDR3: CASSNRGRGTEAFF

J: TRBJ2-7
D: TRBD1
size: .
V: TRBV6-1
DNA: TGTGCCAGCAGTGACCCGGACAGGACCACCTACGAGCAGTACTTC
CDR3: CASSDPDRTTYEQYF

J: TRBJ1-6
D: .
size: .
V: TRBV5-1
DNA: TGCGCCAGCAGCTTGGACGGGACATTATCCTCACCCCTCCACTTT
CDR3: CASSLDGTLSSPLHF

J: TRBJ2-7
D: .
size: many
V: TRBV7-9
DNA: TGTGCCAGCAGCTGGACAGAATATTCCTACGAGCAGTACTTC
CDR3: CASSWTEYSYEQYF

J: TRBJ1-1
D: .
size: many
V: TRBV4-1
DNA: TGCGCCAGCAGCCCCCAGAAGGAGGGGATCCTGACTGAAGCTTTCTTT
CDR3: CASSPQKEGILTEAFF